Following are 8 T cell receptor beta chains from one sample sequenced in a study of blood T cell repertoires in COVID-19. Generated by immunoSEQ multiplex PCR, the TCRdb table keeps only in-frame clones and is missing some. This sample has roughly 300,000 clones, with 86% found just once. The sequenced sample was peripheral blood. The origin of the receptors is a woman aged 45-60 years with acute or convalescent COVID-19.

This chain uses TRBV29-1 with TRBJ1-2; D might be TRBD1 (5 bases). Trimming cost V 4 bases and J 8 bases, with 17 bases left between them. The length of the CDR3 is 13 residues. Germline V gene sequence: CDR1 SQVTM, CDR2 ANQGSEA. CDR3 DNA: TGCAGCGTTGTGCGGGACCCGGGGTTGGGCTACACCTTC. Protein: CSVVRDPGLGYTF.

This clone appeared a single time. This chain joins TRBV11-1 and TRBJ2-1, with 8 bases that match TRBD1. Per germline, CDR1 SGHAT and CDR2 FQDESV (reference sequence). The junction had 12 bases not matched to a gene; V was cut back by 3 bases and J by 8 bases. There are 16 residues in the CDR3. The CDR3 nucleotides are TGTGCCAGCAGCTTCAGACAGGGGACGCTAGAGGATGAGCAGTTCTTC. Its translation is CASSFRQGTLEDEQFF.

This chain links TRBV7-3 with TRBJ2-1, with D possibly TRBD1 on 6 matching bases. In germline, CDR1 is SGHTA, CDR2 FQGTGA. V was shortened by 5 bases and J by 9 bases, with 17 bases between the two germline ends. The CDR3 extends over 14 amino acids. CDR3 nucleotides: TGTGCCAGCAGCGAATACCGGGACAACACTGAGCAGTTCTTC. Residues: CASSEYRDNTEQFF.

This clone has more than one count but fewer than ten. Here the CDR3 DNA reads TGTGCCAGTAGCCCTATACAGGGTCCTGGAAACACCATATATTTT. Translated: CASSPIQGPGNTIYF. The J gene is TRBJ1-3, the V gene TRBV19; TRBD1 might be the D (6 bases). Germline V gene lookup returns CDR1 LNHDA and CDR2 SQIVND (reference sequence). Trimming pared 6 bases from V and 2 bases from J, leaving 14 bases between. This CDR3 contains 15 residues.

The rearrangement uses TRBV28 and TRBJ1-1; maybe TRBD1 (5 bases). Between the trimmed V and J ends, which lost 5 bases and 1 base, there was a span of 14 bases. The germline V gene encodes CDR1 MDHEN and CDR2 SYDVKM. The CDR3 length is 15 residues. The CDR3 sequence: CASSPRGGGNTEAFF. For the CDR3, the DNA is TGTGCCAGCAGTCCCCGCGGGGGAGGGAACACTGAAGCTTTCTTT.

The table lists this clone with a count of one. The V call is TRBV5-6, the J call TRBJ1-1, with D tentatively TRBD1 (5 bases). The CDR3 extends over 14 amino acids. Trimming removed 0 bases from V and 3 bases from J, with 9 bases in between. Germline V gene lookup returns CDR1 SGHDT and CDR2 YYEEEE. As DNA, the CDR3 is TGTGCCAGCAGCTTGGCGGGCAGGGACACTGAAGCTTTCTTT. Translating it yields CASSLAGRDTEAFF.

This sequence joins TRBV11-3 and TRBJ2-2, with 10 bases that match TRBD1. The germline CDR1 and CDR2 sequences are SGHNT and YENEEA. This CDR3 has 16 amino acids. Losses at the gene ends were 3 bases for V and 0 bases for J; bases not matched to a gene: 1. Here the CDR3 DNA reads TGTGCCAGCAGCTTCGGACAGGGGGCGAACACCGGGGAGCTGTTTTTT. It is translated as CASSFGQGANTGELFF.

The chain links TRBV19 to TRBJ2-1; D is uncertain. Trimming took 1 base from V and 5 from J, leaving 18 bases between them. The CDR3 is made up of 17 amino acids. The germline gives CDR1 LNHDA, CDR2 SQIVND (reference sequence). In DNA, the CDR3 is TGTGCCAGTAGTATAGGCCCTGGGCTCGGATTAAACAATGAGCAGTTCTTC. Its translation is CASSIGPGLGLNNEQFF.